The source of this T cell receptor beta chain is a study of control samples from healthy donors and cancer patients. TCRdb's copy holds only in-frame clones and misses some; the assay was immunoSEQ multiplex PCR. Here the sample spans about 54,000 clones, nearly 96% being singletons. CDR3 size: 13 residues. Deletions cut 3 bases from V and 1 base from J, with 5 bases between. Germline CDR1 reads LNHNV; CDR2 reads YYDKDF (reference sequence). V and J are TRBV15 and TRBJ2-3; D uncertain. The sequence derives from a woman in her 30s in good health. Sequenced sample: blood. The CDR3 coding sequence is TGTGCCACCAGCAGTCGAGGCACAGATACGCAGTATTTT. It encodes CATSSRGTDTQYF. The full variable domain, with the rest looked up from reference TRBV15 and TRBJ2-3, is DAMVIQNPRYQVTQFGKPVTLSCSQTLNHNVMYWYQQKSSQAPKLLFHYYDKDFNNEADTPDNFQSRRPNTSFCFLDIRSPGLGDTAMYLCATSSRGTDTQYFGPGTRLTVL.